This record concerns one T cell receptor beta chain sequence. The sample originates from a study of T cells in Graves' hyperthyroidism and ophthalmopathy. Amplification of TCR beta CDR3 regions was performed using RNA transcripts as template. TCR CDR3 regions were first amplified by RT-PCR with HTBI primers. TCRdb analysed the multiplex PCR reads with MiXCR anew, one entry per CDR3 protein. This table holds 500,000 to 600,000 distinct CDR3 sequences, just under 20% found once. Losses at the gene ends were 5 bases for V and 1 base for J; bases not matched to a gene: 5. The V gene's germline CDR1 is SGHTA and CDR2 FQGTGA. The CDR3 loop spans 18 amino acids.

Sequences were obtained from blood. V usage is TRBV7-3 and J usage is TRBJ2-1, with 16 bases matching TRBD2. The clonotype comes from a man between 40 and 49 years old with Graves' ophthalmopathy. The DNA of the CDR3 is TGTGCCAGCAGCCCGGGACTAGCGGGGGGGGGGTCCTACAATGAGCAGTTCTTC. Its translation: CASSPGLAGGGSYNEQFF.